The text below deals with one T cell receptor (beta chain). The antigen is unknown. CDR3 length: 16 amino acids. With V trimmed by 8 bases and J by 3 bases, 12 bases remained unmatched. Germline values: CDR1 MDHEN, CDR2 SYDVKM. This entry belongs to a study of radiotherapy plus CTLA-4 blockade in lung cancer. Background on the study: Of the patients, 15% to 20% showed objective responses and around 32% attained disease control.

Study-wide results and caveats: Following radiotherapy plus ipilimumab, tumor-derived TCR clones expanded in the blood. Response was reportedly best predicted by early blood T cell clone dynamics, with interferon-beta.

Receiving focal radiation plus CTLA-4 blockade with ipilimumab were patients who had chemo-refractory metastatic non-small-cell lung cancer. Method: immunoSEQ multiplex PCR; TCRdb's copy keeps in-frame clones and lacks some. The table lists about 48,000 clones, 75% to 90% of them singletons. V gene TRBV28 combines with J gene TRBJ2-7; 11 positions match TRBD2. This material consisted of peripheral blood, taken from a patient treated with radiotherapy plus ipilimumab. The TCR comes from a human donor with non-small cell lung cancer that progressed on radiotherapy plus ipilimumab. Some clones in this sample may be carry-over from other donors' samples. Written as DNA, the CDR3 is TGTGCCAGCGTCAGAGGGCCTAGCGGGAGGAACTACGAGCAGTACTTC. Translating it yields CASVRGPSGRNYEQYF.